This note documents a single TCR beta chain sequence. This specimen comes from a study of Ad26.COV2.S vaccination and SARS-CoV-2 variants. Sample treatment: some 20 received Ad26.COV2.S at low or high dose, single or two shots; roughly 5 received placebo; per-sample allocation not given. It was on day 63 after the first vaccine or placebo injection that samples were taken. Measured with immunoSEQ multiplex PCR; TCRdb has only the in-frame clones, and not every one. The sample has 500,000 or so clones; about 88% are singletons. The V end was cut by 5 bases, the J end by 0 bases, with 8 bases between. This CDR3 is 14 amino acids long. The V gene's germline CDR1 is KGHDR and CDR2 SFDVKD.

The TCR comes from a person between 18 and 65 years old who received the Ad26.COV2.S COVID-19 vaccine or a placebo. The chain couples TRBV24-1 to TRBJ2-3; D is possibly TRBD2 (5 bases). The sequenced sample was peripheral blood, obtained in a trial of Ad26.COV2.S vaccine versus placebo. CDR3 in amino acids: CATSGRGSTDTQYF. The CDR3 DNA sequence: TGTGCCACCAGTGGACGGGGAAGCACAGATACGCAGTATTTT.